This T cell receptor (beta chain) was sequenced during a study of CD8 T cells in ankylosing spondylitis. Overall study findings and caveats: Past research had described some motif variants in reactive arthritis synovial fluid and blood. Matched ankylosing spondylitis synovial fluid reportedly showed significant enrichment of disease-linked clones.

Scientists made TCR beta libraries using quantitative 5'-RACE with molecular barcodes. TCRdb recomputed calls from the 5' RACE reads with MiXCR, one row per CDR3 protein. The sample carries roughly 180,000 distinct CDR3 sequences, more than 10% recorded once. Germline assignment: CDR1 KGHSH and CDR2 LQKENI. With V trimmed by 5 bases and J by 4 bases, 11 bases remained unmatched. The CDR3 covers 16 residues. About this clonotype: Its specificity is not known.

The chain combines TRBV18 with TRBJ2-7, with 10 bases identical to TRBD2. This clonotype originated in a male donor with ankylosing spondylitis or in good health (not recorded which). The sample taken for sequencing was blood, either unsorted or a sorted T cell fraction (not recorded which). The CDR3 DNA is TGTGCCAGCTCATCCAAGACACTAGCGGGATCTTACGAGCAGTACTTC. It specifies CASSSKTLAGSYEQYF.